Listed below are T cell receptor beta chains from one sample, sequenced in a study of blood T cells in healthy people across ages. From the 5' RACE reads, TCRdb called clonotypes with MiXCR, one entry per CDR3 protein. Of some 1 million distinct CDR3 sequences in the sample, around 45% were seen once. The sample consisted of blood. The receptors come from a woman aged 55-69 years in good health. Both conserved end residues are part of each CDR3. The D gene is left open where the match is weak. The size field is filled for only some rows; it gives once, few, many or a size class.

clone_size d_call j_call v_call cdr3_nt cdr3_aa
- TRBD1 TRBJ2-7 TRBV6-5 TGTGCCAGCAGGCCGACAGGGCCGGGCTACGAGCAGTACTTC CASRPTGPGYEQYF
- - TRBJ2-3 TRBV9 TGTGCCAGCAGCCGGGACACCTTCCCTTTCACAGATACGCAGTATTTT CASSRDTFPFTDTQYF
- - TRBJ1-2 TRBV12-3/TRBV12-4 TGTGCCAGTAGTCTTAAGACGAGCGCGCCAATTTTATGCTATGGCTACACCTTC CASSLKTSAPILCYGYTF
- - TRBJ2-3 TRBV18 TGTGCCAGCTCACCAGGTCCATTCCGCCGCACAGATACGCAGTATTTT CASSPGPFRRTDTQYF
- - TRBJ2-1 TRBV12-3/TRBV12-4 TGTGCCAGCAGTTTTGGGGGGATCTCCTACAATGAGCAGTTCTTC CASSFGGISYNEQFF
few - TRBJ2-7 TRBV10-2 TGCGCCACCGGAGGGGAGTACGAGCAGTACTTC CATGGEYEQYF
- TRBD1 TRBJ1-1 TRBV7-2 TGTGCCAGCAGCCAACAGGGGGCGAGGACTGAAGCTTTCTTT CASSQQGARTEAFF
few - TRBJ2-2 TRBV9 TGTGCCAGCAGCGTTTCGTTCGGGGAGCTGTTTTTT CASSVSFGELFF
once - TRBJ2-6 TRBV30 TGTGCCTGGAGGGATCCCAACGTCCCGACTTTC CAWRDPNVPTF
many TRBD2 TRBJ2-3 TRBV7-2 TGTGCCAGCAGCACCTCTACGGGAGGGCAAAGGCCGCAGTATTTT CASSTSTGGQRPQYF
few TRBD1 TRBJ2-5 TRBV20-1 TGCAGTGCTAAGGGGGCTTCCCAAGAGACCCAGTACTTC CSAKGASQETQYF
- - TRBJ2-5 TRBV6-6 TGTGCCAGCAGTTCAGGACACGACACCGTTGAAGGAGAGACCCAGTACTTC CASSSGHDTVEGETQYF
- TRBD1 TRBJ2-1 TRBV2 TGTGCCAGCAGGGCGGACAGGCAAACCTACAATGAGCAGTTCTTC CASRADRQTYNEQFF
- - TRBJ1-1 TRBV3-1 TGTGCCAGCAGCCTCGACCGGGACTTCTCTGAAGCTTTCTTT CASSLDRDFSEAFF
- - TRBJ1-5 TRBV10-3 TGTGCCATCAGTGAGGGGGTCGGGGGGTCCAATCAGCCCCAGCATTTT CAISEGVGGSNQPQHF
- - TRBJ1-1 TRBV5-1 TGCGCCAGCAGCGACACGGGGAACACTGAAGCTTTCTTT CASSDTGNTEAFF
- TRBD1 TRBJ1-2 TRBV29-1 TGCAGCGTTGAAGATCCGACAGGGGCCGGCTACACCTTC CSVEDPTGAGYTF
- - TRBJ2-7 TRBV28 TGTGCCAGCAGGCCACTCTACAATGAGCAGTACTTC CASRPLYNEQYF
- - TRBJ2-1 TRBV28 TGTGCCAGCAGTTTAGTGACGCCCCCAACCCACGAGCAGTTCTTC CASSLVTPPTHEQFF
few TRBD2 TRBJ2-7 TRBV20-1 TGCAGTGCTAGCGGCTCTAGCGGGAGTTCCTACGAGCAGTACTTC CSASGSSGSSYEQYF
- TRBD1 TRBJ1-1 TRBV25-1 TGTGCCAGCAGTGGCAAGGGGGCGCTCACTGAAGCTTTCTTT CASSGKGALTEAFF
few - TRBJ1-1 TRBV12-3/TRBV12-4 TGTGCCAGCAGTTTGAGGGGGGATGGGAACACTGAAGCTTTCTTT CASSLRGDGNTEAFF
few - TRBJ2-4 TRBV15 TGTGCCACCAGCGTTGCGCCAGGGCTAGCCAAAAACATTCAGTACTTC CATSVAPGLAKNIQYF
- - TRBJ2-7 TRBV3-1 TGTGCCAGCAGCCAAGATGGCAGGGAAGACGAGCAGTACTTC CASSQDGREDEQYF
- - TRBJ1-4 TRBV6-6 TGTGCCGGCAGTTACGGGTCGACAAGTGAAAAACTGTTTTTT CAGSYGSTSEKLFF
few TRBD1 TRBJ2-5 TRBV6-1 TGTGCCAGCAGTGCCTCCGGGACAGGAATGCAAGAGACCCAGTACTTC CASSASGTGMQETQYF
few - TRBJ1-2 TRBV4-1 TGCGCCAGCAGCCAATTCATGGCGTCAGGCAACTATGGCTACACCTTC CASSQFMASGNYGYTF
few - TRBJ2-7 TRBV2 TGTGCCAGCAGTGACTTTCCAGCAAGAACCCTCTACGAGCAGTACTTC CASSDFPARTLYEQYF
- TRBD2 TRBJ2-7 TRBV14 TGTGCCAGCAGCCAAAGCGGGGGCAGATACGAGCAGTACTTC CASSQSGGRYEQYF
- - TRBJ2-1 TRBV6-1 TGTGCCAGCAGCGGGGCAGGGTCCATCCCTTACAATGAGCAGTTCTTC CASSGAGSIPYNEQFF
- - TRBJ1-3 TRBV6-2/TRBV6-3 TGTGCCAGCAGTTACGAGGGATCTTCTGGAAACACCATATATTTT CASSYEGSSGNTIYF
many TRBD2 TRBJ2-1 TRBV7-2 TGTGCCAGCAGCTTAGTGGGACTAGCGGGAGGGCCCGGCAATGAGCAGTTCTTC CASSLVGLAGGPGNEQFF